Following are 31 T cell receptor beta chains from one sample sequenced in a study of cytomegalovirus exposure and HLA in healthy donors (dated by TCRdb to the late 2010s). The library relied on the immunoSEQ multiplex PCR assay. In its TCRdb copy, this immuneACCESS table keeps in-frame sequences only and misses some clones. Where compared with another copy, unresolved V genes explain less than half of these, and the others have no known cause. Across this sample there are about 60,000 clones, with around 93% seen only once. The ten largest clones take up over 6% of the sample. The sequencing sample was made of PBMCs. These receptors all stem from a young woman in good health and CMV-seropositive.

On this clone itself: Sequence at one end of the junction differs from germline and may be a read error. The rearrangement joins TRBV7-2 to TRBJ2-7; D is possibly TRBD2 (6 bases). CDR1 is SGHTA and CDR2 is FQGNSA in the germline V gene. CDR3 length equals 14 residues. This CDR3 reads CASSFGGVGYEQYF. The CDR3 coding sequence is TGTGCCAGTAGCTTCGGGGGTGTGGGCTACGAGCAGTACTTC.

The chain is built from TRBV6-1 and TRBJ1-5; possibly TRBD1 for D (6 bases). The CDR3 sequence is 14 residues long. Trimming stripped 3 bases from V and 7 bases from J, with 13 bases between. Germline V gene lookup returns CDR1 MNHNS and CDR2 SASEGT. The chain's CDR3 is CASSDRQDGQPQHF. The DNA of the CDR3 is TGTGCCAGCAGTGATAGACAGGACGGGCAGCCCCAGCATTTT.

The J gene is TRBJ2-7, the V gene TRBV6-5; 7 bases are shared with TRBD1. CDR3 size: 16 residues. J lost 5 bases, V lost 0 bases, and 10 bases had no gene match. From germline, CDR1 is MNHEY and CDR2 SVGAGI. CDR3 region: CASSYSARGRTDEQYF. CDR3 coding DNA: TGTGCCAGCAGTTACTCGGCTAGGGGGCGAACGGACGAGCAGTACTTC.

This clone was seen once. This rearrangement joins TRBV7-2 to TRBJ1-1, with a possible D match to TRBD1 (5 bases). V lost 5 bases and J lost 5, with 9 bases in between. This CDR3 comprises 12 residues. Germline CDR1 SGHTA, CDR2 FQGNSA. CDR3 loop: CASSPGGTEAFF. The CDR3, as DNA: TGTGCCAGCAGCCCTGGGGGGACTGAAGCTTTCTTT.

The J gene is TRBJ2-5, the V gene TRBV29-1; 7 bases are a match to TRBD1. The CDR3 has 13 amino acids. V was pared by 6 bases and J by 5 bases, with 9 bases of the junction left unmatched. CDR1 is SQVTM and CDR2 is ANQGSEA in the germline V gene. The CDR3 region has the DNA TGCAGCGTACCACAGGGGTGGGGGGAGACCCAGTACTTC. It yields the protein CSVPQGWGETQYF.

J is TRBJ2-1 and V is TRBV10-3; the D gene is possibly TRBD2 (5 bases). This CDR3 comprises 13 residues. Germline-derived CDR1 and CDR2 are ENHRY and SYGVKD. The V gene lost 2 bases and the J gene lost 15 bases, with 17 bases spanning the gap. The CDR3 region is CAISEPGREGGFF. Written as DNA, the CDR3 is TGTGCCATCAGTGAGCCCGGACGAGAAGGAGGGTTCTTC.

V is TRBV5-5 and J is TRBJ2-7; TRBD1 matches 7 bases. Germline V gives CDR1 SGHKS, CDR2 YYEKEE (reference sequence). V shed 4 bases, J shed 0 bases, and the junction held 4 bases outside the gene matches. The CDR3 runs 14 residues. The CDR3: CASSPRGLSYEQYF. CDR3 in DNA: TGTGCCAGCAGCCCGAGGGGGCTCTCCTACGAGCAGTACTTC.

This clone was counted a single time. The chain combines TRBV27 with TRBJ1-6, with D possibly being TRBD1 (6 bases). CDR3 size: 14 residues. Germline values: CDR1 MNHEY, CDR2 SMNVEV (reference sequence). V was clipped by 6 bases and J by 7 bases, with 13 bases between them. As DNA, the CDR3 is TGTGCCAGCAGCTGGACAGTGTGGAATTCACCCCTCCACTTT. It encodes CASSWTVWNSPLHF.

The chain is built from TRBV10-3 and TRBJ1-3, with D unclear. Trimming shortened V by 6 bases and J by 0 bases, and 3 bases separated the two germline ends. This CDR3 contains 12 residues. Germline lookup yields CDR1 ENHRY and CDR2 SYGVKD. The CDR3 reads CAISHSGNTIYF. The CDR3 bases are TGTGCCATCAGCCACTCTGGAAACACCATATATTTT.

CDR3 DNA sequence: TGTGCCAGCAGCTTGGGGCTAGGCGAGCAGTACTTC. This translates into CASSLGLGEQYF. The rearrangement joins TRBV5-6 to TRBJ2-7; D is ambiguous. The CDR3 spans 12 residues. Germline values: CDR1 SGHDT, CDR2 YYEEEE. Trimming took 0 bases from V and 6 from J, leaving 7 bases between them.

The chain employs TRBV5-4 and TRBJ2-7; D possibly corresponds to TRBD2 (8 bases). The germline CDR1 and CDR2 sequences are SGHNT and YYREEE (reference sequence). V was shortened by 4 bases and J by 0 bases, with 20 bases between the two germline ends. This CDR3 region has 17 residues. CDR3 amino acids: CASSPGGGGWTSYEQYF. The CDR3 region has the DNA TGTGCCAGCAGCCCGGGAGGGGGCGGCTGGACCTCCTACGAGCAGTACTTC.

J is TRBJ2-1 and V is TRBV27; a possible D gene is TRBD2 (5 bases). Germline V gives CDR1 MNHEY, CDR2 SMNVEV (reference sequence). The V and J ends lost 4 bases and 2 bases respectively, with 12 bases between them. The CDR3 is 15 residues long. The CDR3 region has the DNA TGTGCCAGCAGTTCCCTCCCCGGGACCTACAATGAGCAGTTCTTC. Translated: CASSSLPGTYNEQFF.

The chain couples TRBV5-1 to TRBJ2-7; TRBD1 matches at 9 bases. Germline CDR1 SGHRS, CDR2 YFSETQ. The CDR3 consists of 17 residues. V trimming: 1 base; J trimming: 4 bases; junction bases outside the gene matches: 12. The CDR3 DNA is TGCGCCAGCAGCTTGCCCGTGTTACGGGACAGGGAGTACGAGCAGTACTTC. This encodes CASSLPVLRDREYEQYF.

This rearrangement joins TRBV18 to TRBJ2-7, with TRBD1 as a possible D gene (5 bases). The CDR3 covers 14 residues. V gave up 4 bases and J gave up 3 bases, with 13 bases separating them. CDR1 is KGHSH, CDR2 LQKENI, per germline. The CDR3 bases are TGTGCCAGCTCACGGGGTATAGGGGACTACGAGCAGTACTTC. Its translation: CASSRGIGDYEQYF. Drawing the rest from reference TRBV18 and TRBJ2-7, the complete variable domain is NAGVMQNPRHLVRRRGQEARLRCSPMKGHSHVYWYRQLPEEGLKFMVYLQKENIIDESGMPKERFSAEFPKEGPSILRIQQVVRGDSAAYFCASSRGIGDYEQYFGPGTRLTVT.

V gene TRBV7-3 combines with J gene TRBJ1-6; 8 bases map to TRBD1. The trim removed 2 bases at V and 9 bases at J, leaving 9 bases unmatched. In germline, CDR1 is SGHTA, CDR2 FQGTGA. This CDR3 contains 16 residues. The CDR3 reads CASSLLGTGVGSPLHF. The CDR3 coding sequence is TGTGCCAGCAGCTTACTTGGGACAGGAGTAGGTTCACCCCTCCACTTT. Based on the CDR3 plus reference TRBV7-3 and TRBJ1-6, the full variable domain is GAGVSQTPSNKVTEKGKYVELRCDPISGHTALYWYRQSLGQGPEFLIYFQGTGAADDSGLPNDRFFAVRPEGSVSTLKIQRTERGDSAVYLCASSLLGTGVGSPLHFGNGTRLTVT.

The rearrangement links TRBV30 to TRBJ1-3, with D maybe TRBD1 (5 bases). CDR1 is GTSNPN, CDR2 SVGIG, per germline (reference sequence). Trimming took off 5 bases at V and 0 bases at J, with 8 bases between the two ends. This CDR3 is 13 amino acids long. CDR3 coding DNA: TGTGCCTGGGGGGCGTACTCTGGAAACACCATATATTTT. This gives the protein CAWGAYSGNTIYF.

The rearrangement uses TRBV7-8 and TRBJ2-3; TRBD2 matches 11 bases. There are 18 residues in the CDR3. Trimming cost V 5 bases and J 2 bases; bases outside gene matches: 12. CDR1 is SGHVS, CDR2 FQNEAQ, per germline. The CDR3 loop reads CASSPVGVAGGPTDTQYF. In nucleotides, the CDR3 is TGTGCCAGCAGCCCCGTAGGAGTAGCGGGAGGGCCCACAGATACGCAGTATTTT.

The CDR3 DNA reads as TGTGCCATCAGTGAGAGACAGGGTGAGGGCTACACCTTC. As protein: CAISERQGEGYTF. The genes are TRBV10-3 and TRBJ1-2; 7 positions match TRBD1. The V gene end was trimmed by 2 bases and the J gene end by 8 bases; junction bases not matched to a gene: 5. Germline assignment: CDR1 ENHRY and CDR2 SYGVKD. The CDR3 is 13 amino acids.

This chain uses TRBV27 with TRBJ2-3, with D perhaps TRBD2 (5 bases). The length of the CDR3 is 11 residues. Trimming shortened V by 5 bases and J by 8 bases, and 8 bases separated the two germline ends. The germline V gene encodes CDR1 MNHEY and CDR2 SMNVEV (reference sequence). The CDR3 loop is CASSMEATQYF. CDR3 sequence (DNA): TGTGCCAGCAGTATGGAGGCTACGCAGTATTTT.

The rearrangement joins TRBV28 to TRBJ1-3, with 9 nucleotides matching TRBD1. The germline CDR1 and CDR2 sequences are MDHEN and SYDVKM. This CDR3 has 14 amino acids. V lost 5 bases to trimming and J lost 2 bases; unmatched junction nucleotides: 1. The CDR3 region is CASSGQGPGNTIYF. The DNA of the CDR3 is TGTGCCAGCAGTGGACAGGGGCCTGGAAACACCATATATTTT.

The chain recombines TRBV5-1 with TRBJ2-7, with a weak D call TRBD1 (6 bases). Germline V gives CDR1 SGHRS, CDR2 YFSETQ. Trimming took off 3 bases at V and 3 bases at J, with 13 bases between the two ends. This CDR3 region has 14 residues. The CDR3 coding sequence is TGCGCCAGCAGCTCAAGAGGGGGAGACTACGAGCAGTACTTC. It specifies CASSSRGGDYEQYF. The whole variable domain, remainder taken from reference TRBV5-1 and TRBJ2-7, is KAGVTQTPRYLIKTRGQQVTLSCSPISGHRSVSWYQQTPGQGLQFLFEYFSETQRNKGNFPGRFSGRQFSNSRSEMNVSTLELGDSALYLCASSSRGGDYEQYFGPGTRLTVT.

Here the CDR3 DNA reads TGTGCCAGCGCCGAGACTAAACATGCAGGGGTGCGCTCTGGAAACACCATATATTTT. It codes for CASAETKHAGVRSGNTIYF. The chain joins TRBV7-9 to TRBJ1-3; a weak D match, TRBD1 (6 bases). The CDR3 covers 19 residues. Germline V gene lookup returns CDR1 SEHNR and CDR2 FQNEAQ (reference sequence). The V gene lost 8 bases and the J gene lost 0 bases, with 26 bases spanning the gap. The complete variable domain, with remaining parts taken from reference TRBV7-9 and TRBJ1-3, reads DTGVSQNPRHKITKRGQNVTFRCDPISEHNRLYWYRQTLGQGPEFLTYFQNEAQLEKSRLLSDRFSAERPKGSFSTLEIQRTEQGDSAMYLCASAETKHAGVRSGNTIYFGEGSWLTVV.

This chain uses TRBV5-1 with TRBJ2-1, with 7 positions matching TRBD2. This CDR3 spans 14 amino acids. The V gene end was trimmed by 4 bases and the J gene end by 9 bases; junction bases not matched to a gene: 10. The germline V gene has CDR1 SGHRS and CDR2 YFSETQ. The CDR3 DNA follows: TGCGCCAGCAGCGGAAGGGAGGGAGACACTGAGCAGTTCTTC. Its translation: CASSGREGDTEQFF.

The J gene is TRBJ1-5, the V gene TRBV2; D is perhaps TRBD1 (5 bases). V was pared by 6 bases and J by 0 bases, with 12 bases between. Germline CDR1 reads SNHLY; CDR2 reads FYNNEI. The CDR3 sequence is 15 residues long. CDR3 in amino acids: CASRNRIISNQPQHF. CDR3 nucleotides: TGTGCCAGCAGGAACAGGATTATTAGCAATCAGCCCCAGCATTTT. The full variable domain, with the rest looked up from reference TRBV2 and TRBJ1-5, is EPEVTQTPSHQVTQMGQEVILRCVPISNHLYFYWYRQILGQKVEFLVSFYNNEISEKSEIFDDQFSVERPDGSNFTLKIRSTKLEDSAMYFCASRNRIISNQPQHFGDGTRLSIL.

J is TRBJ2-5 and V is TRBV28; 10 bases are a match to TRBD1. V lost 2 bases to trimming and J lost 5 bases; unmatched junction nucleotides: 5. Per the germline V gene, CDR1 is MDHEN and CDR2 is SYDVKM. This CDR3 comprises 15 residues. The CDR3 bases are TGTGCCAGCAGTTTAGGGACAGGGGTTTTTGAGACCCAGTACTTC. It yields the protein CASSLGTGVFETQYF.

The chain combines TRBV5-1 with TRBJ2-2, with 10 nucleotides matching TRBD2. V trimming: 4 bases; J trimming: 7 bases; junction bases outside the gene matches: 7. The CDR3 has 15 residues. CDR1 and CDR2 (germline): SGHRS, YFSETQ. The CDR3 DNA follows: TGCGCCAGCAGCATAGGGACTAGCGCCAACGGGGAGCTGTTTTTT. Protein: CASSIGTSANGELFF.

This clone was found once. This chain connects TRBV19 to TRBJ2-7, with TRBD2 matching over 8 bases. Germline V gene lookup returns CDR1 LNHDA and CDR2 SQIVND (reference sequence). The junction had 7 bases not matched to a gene; V was cut back by 3 bases and J by 0 bases. The CDR3 consists of 16 residues. CDR3 nucleotides: TGTGCCAGTAGTATGAGGGGTGGGACTAGCTCCTACGAGCAGTACTTC. Translating gives CASSMRGGTSSYEQYF.

This rearrangement joins TRBV28 to TRBJ2-1, with 12 bases that match TRBD1. Germline CDR1 MDHEN, CDR2 SYDVKM. The CDR3 is 16 amino acids. Trimming took 2 bases from V and 8 from J; bases not matched to a gene: 7. Here the CDR3 DNA reads TGTGCCAGCAGTTTACTTGGGACAGGGGGCATCCATGAGCAGTTCTTC. Residues: CASSLLGTGGIHEQFF.

The V gene is TRBV27, the J gene TRBJ2-3, with 12 bases that match TRBD2. CDR3 length: 18 amino acids. The germline V gene encodes CDR1 MNHEY and CDR2 SMNVEV (reference sequence). V shed 0 bases and J 6 bases; nucleotides not matched to a gene: 10. In DNA form, the CDR3 reads TGTGCCAGCAGTTTATCCGGACTAGCGGGGAAGAGCTCTGATACGCAGTATTTT. It specifies CASSLSGLAGKSSDTQYF.

The chain links TRBV28 to TRBJ2-5, with a tentative D call TRBD1 (6 bases). Germline CDR1 MDHEN, CDR2 SYDVKM. This CDR3 has 16 amino acids. The V end was cut by 6 bases, the J end by 5 bases, with 22 bases between. CDR3: CASRPDRSTGGETQYF. As DNA, the CDR3 is TGTGCCAGCAGACCAGATCGCTCGACAGGCGGGGAGACCCAGTACTTC.

V usage is TRBV27 and J usage is TRBJ2-2; 11 bases match TRBD1. The germline V gene has CDR1 MNHEY and CDR2 SMNVEV (reference sequence). The trim removed 4 bases at V and 6 bases at J, leaving 7 bases unmatched. This CDR3 is 16 amino acids long. The CDR3 region has the DNA TGTGCCAGCAGTTGGACAGGGGGCGCCGGTCCCGGGGAGCTGTTTTTT. The encoded protein is CASSWTGGAGPGELFF.